The 19 T cell receptor beta chains in this list originate from one sample, sequenced in a study of blood T cell repertoires in COVID-19. Data came from immunoSEQ multiplex PCR; TCRdb stores just in-frame clones and leaves some out. This sample yields approximately 60,000 clones, of which around 77% are seen a single time; roughly 3.2% belongs to the top ten. Sequenced input: peripheral blood. Every receptor here comes from a man aged 55 to 70 with acute or convalescent COVID-19.

V is TRBV5-1 and J is TRBJ1-1; D possibly corresponds to TRBD1 (5 bases). Germline CDR1 and CDR2: SGHRS and YFSETQ. CDR3 length: 15 residues. V was trimmed by 4 bases and J by 4 bases, leaving 17 bases between them. CDR3 bases: TGCGCCAGCAGCCAGGGCGACCACGGGCTCACTGAAGCTTTCTTT. It translates to CASSQGDHGLTEAFF. The full variable domain, rest sourced from reference TRBV5-1 and TRBJ1-1, is KAGVTQTPRYLIKTRGQQVTLSCSPISGHRSVSWYQQTPGQGLQFLFEYFSETQRNKGNFPGRFSGRQFSNSRSEMNVSTLELGDSALYLCASSQGDHGLTEAFFGQGTRLTVV.

This clone is a singleton in its sample. The chain combines TRBV2 with TRBJ2-5, with D maybe TRBD2 (6 bases). The germline gives CDR1 SNHLY, CDR2 FYNNEI. CDR3 length equals 13 residues. V was cut by 6 bases and J by 5 bases, with 13 bases left in between. In nucleotides, the CDR3 is TGTGCCAGCAGCCAACTAGCAGCTGAGACCCAGTACTTC. It yields the protein CASSQLAAETQYF.

This clone turned up a few times. The chain recombines TRBV20-1 with TRBJ1-2; D is possibly TRBD1 (5 bases). The V gene's germline CDR1 is DFQATT and CDR2 SNEGSKA (reference sequence). The CDR3 is 10 residues long. Trimming stripped 6 bases from V and 5 bases from J, with 7 bases between. CDR3 sequence reads: CSAGTYGYTF. Here the CDR3 DNA reads TGCAGTGCCGGGACTTATGGCTACACCTTC.

The V call is TRBV24-1, the J call TRBJ1-6; D is possibly TRBD1 (5 bases). Looked up from germline, CDR1 is KGHDR and CDR2 is SFDVKD. The length of the CDR3 is 11 residues. Trimming removed 7 bases from V and 13 bases from J, with 10 bases in between. Here the CDR3 reads CATRGGGPLHF. The CDR3 DNA reads as TGTGCCACCAGGGGGGGAGGGCCCCTCCACTTT.

V is TRBV7-6 and J is TRBJ2-7, with 8 bases aligning to TRBD2. Germline V lookup: CDR1 SGHVS, CDR2 FNYEAQ. J was trimmed by 0 bases and V by 8 bases; bases with no gene match: 3. The CDR3 loop spans 13 amino acids. The chain's CDR3 is CASGAGASYEQYF. CDR3 sequence (DNA): TGTGCCAGCGGAGCGGGGGCCTCCTACGAGCAGTACTTC.

The V and J genes are TRBV6-2 or TRBV6-3 and TRBJ2-3; TRBD2 matches at 7 bases. V was clipped by 4 bases and J by 0 bases; unmatched bases: 4. The germline gives CDR1 MNHEY, CDR2 SVGEGT. The CDR3 sequence is 15 residues long. The chain's CDR3 is CASSSRGFSTDTQYF. CDR3 DNA: TGTGCCAGCAGTTCGCGGGGGTTTAGCACAGATACGCAGTATTTT.

The chain carries TRBV19 and TRBJ2-6, with 8 bases matching TRBD1. The CDR3 is made up of 15 amino acids. V trimming: 9 bases; J trimming: 2 bases; junction bases outside the gene matches: 6. CDR1 is LNHDA and CDR2 is SQIVND in the germline V gene (reference sequence). CDR3 protein: CASNRGTPGANVLTF. The DNA of the CDR3 is TGTGCCAGCAACAGGGGGACCCCTGGGGCCAACGTCCTGACTTTC.

The chain couples TRBV5-5 to TRBJ2-1, with D possibly matching TRBD2 (6 bases). V was pared by 1 base and J by 8 bases, with 10 bases between. This CDR3 region has 13 residues. Looked up from germline, CDR1 is SGHKS and CDR2 is YYEKEE (reference sequence). The CDR3 here is CASSLSWGDEQFF. DNA of the CDR3: TGTGCCAGCAGCTTGTCTTGGGGGGATGAGCAGTTCTTC.

This chain links TRBV5-1 with TRBJ2-3; 9 bases align to TRBD2. The CDR3 contains 16 residues. Losses at the gene ends were 6 bases for V and 2 bases for J; bases not matched to a gene: 10. The germline V gene has CDR1 SGHRS and CDR2 YFSETQ. CDR3 coding DNA: TGCGCCAGCACTAAAGAGCGGGGGGTATTCACAGATACGCAGTATTTT. Translation gives CASTKERGVFTDTQYF. Combining the CDR3 with reference TRBV5-1 and TRBJ2-3 gives the whole variable domain KAGVTQTPRYLIKTRGQQVTLSCSPISGHRSVSWYQQTPGQGLQFLFEYFSETQRNKGNFPGRFSGRQFSNSRSEMNVSTLELGDSALYLCASTKERGVFTDTQYFGPGTRLTVL.

The chain has TRBV19 and TRBJ2-3; D is possibly TRBD2 (5 bases). Germline CDR1 LNHDA, CDR2 SQIVND (reference sequence). V lost 3 bases, J lost 7 bases, and 17 bases lay in between. The CDR3 is 15 amino acids. CDR3 amino acids: CASSIEGNPAYTQYF. CDR3 sequence (DNA): TGTGCCAGTAGTATTGAGGGAAACCCAGCATATACGCAGTATTTT.

The V call is TRBV6-5, the J call TRBJ1-4; D unresolved. CDR3 length equals 12 residues. The V and J ends lost 7 bases and 2 bases respectively, with 5 bases between them. Germline CDR1 MNHEY, CDR2 SVGAGI. Here the CDR3 reads CASTYTNEKLFF. Written as DNA, the CDR3 is TGTGCCAGCACCTATACTAATGAAAAACTGTTTTTT.

V gene TRBV29-1 combines with J gene TRBJ2-1, with D perhaps matching TRBD2 (5 bases). V was clipped by 3 bases and J by 7 bases, with 13 bases between them. From germline, CDR1 is SQVTM and CDR2 ANQGSEA. The CDR3 is made up of 13 amino acids. The CDR3 protein is CSVEEETGNEQFF. The DNA for the CDR3 is TGCAGCGTTGAGGAGGAGACGGGGAATGAGCAGTTCTTC.

The CDR3 spells CASSHPSSGGIQETQYF. In nucleotides, the CDR3 is TGCGCCAGCAGCCACCCCTCTAGCGGGGGAATCCAAGAGACCCAGTACTTC. The chain is built from TRBV5-1 and TRBJ2-5; 10 bases map to TRBD2. Germline CDR1 SGHRS, CDR2 YFSETQ. The ends lost 4 bases at V and 1 base at J; junction bases unmatched: 10. This CDR3 comprises 17 residues.

A single count supports this clone. The rearrangement joins TRBV12-3 or TRBV12-4 to TRBJ1-3; no clear D. The CDR3 covers 13 residues. Trimming removed 10 bases from V and 0 bases from J, with 10 bases in between. The CDR3 loop is CATQRASGNTIYF. The CDR3 coding sequence is TGTGCCACCCAGCGCGCCTCTGGAAACACCATATATTTT.

This chain links TRBV25-1 with TRBJ2-3; TRBD1 aligns across 7 bases. The CDR3 contains 14 residues. Germline-derived CDR1 and CDR2 are MGHDK and SYGVNS. With 4 bases clipped from V and 4 bases from J, the junction kept 5 bases outside the gene matches. CDR3 sequence reads: CASSVDRDADTQYF. In nucleotides, the CDR3 is TGTGCCAGCAGTGTAGACAGGGACGCAGATACGCAGTATTTT.

This clone was seen at least ten times. This chain joins TRBV25-1 and TRBJ1-2; no definite D call. The CDR3 sequence is 12 residues long. The V and J ends lost 7 bases and 6 bases respectively, with 12 bases between them. CDR1 MGHDK and CDR2 SYGVNS come from the germline V gene. The DNA of the CDR3 is TGTGCCAGCATGAACCGCCTAGATGGCTACACCTTC. It encodes CASMNRLDGYTF.

The chain recombines TRBV7-9 with TRBJ2-2, with D possibly matching TRBD2 (6 bases). V gave up 4 bases and J gave up 5 bases, with 14 bases separating them. The germline V gene has CDR1 SEHNR and CDR2 FQNEAQ (reference sequence). The CDR3 has 15 residues. CDR3 protein: CASSSYGGATGELFF. CDR3 DNA: TGTGCCAGCAGCTCCTACGGAGGGGCGACCGGGGAGCTGTTTTTT.

The chain combines TRBV18 with TRBJ1-2; TRBD1 aligns across 7 bases. V was clipped by 3 bases and J by 8 bases; unmatched bases: 6. Looked up from germline, CDR1 is KGHSH and CDR2 is LQKENI. This CDR3 is built from 13 residues. CDR3 in DNA: TGTGCCAGCTCACCCGACAGGGCGTCCGGCTACACCTTC. Protein: CASSPDRASGYTF.

The chain links TRBV5-1 to TRBJ2-7; possibly TRBD1 for D (5 bases). V lost 0 bases and J 3 bases, leaving 10 bases between the germline ends. This CDR3 is 14 amino acids long. CDR1 is SGHRS and CDR2 is YFSETQ in the germline V gene. CDR3: CASSLEGALYEQYF. The CDR3 coding sequence is TGCGCCAGCAGCTTGGAAGGGGCTCTCTACGAGCAGTACTTC.